A single sample gave rise to the 26 T cell receptor beta chains below, sequenced in a study of beta chain features in type 1 diabetes. The authors reverse transcribed all of the isolated RNA, so sequencing captured expressed TCRB transcripts. Produced via immunoSEQ multiplex PCR; TCRdb's table is partial and in-frame only. The table lists under 900,000 clones, about 17% of them singletons, with around 0.02% in the top ten. The sequenced sample was naive CD4+ T cells from blood. The origin of the receptors is a woman aged 18-29 years in good health.

The V gene is TRBV4-2, the J gene TRBJ1-2; TRBD1 agrees at 8 bases. Germline CDR1 LGHNA, CDR2 YNFKEQ. The CDR3 consists of 15 residues. J was trimmed by 2 bases and V by 6 bases; bases with no gene match: 8. The CDR3 reads CASSRGQEQNYGYTF. CDR3 DNA: TGTGCCAGCAGTCGGGGACAGGAGCAGAACTATGGCTACACCTTC.

The chain uses TRBV6-5 and TRBJ2-2; 10 nucleotides line up with TRBD1. The germline V gene encodes CDR1 MNHEY and CDR2 SVGAGI. CDR3 length: 16 amino acids. V lost 3 bases, J lost 6 bases, and 7 bases stayed unmatched. The CDR3 DNA reads as TGTGCCAGCAGTTATACCGGGACAGGGGTGGCCGGGGAGCTGTTTTTT. It yields the protein CASSYTGTGVAGELFF.

The rearrangement links TRBV18 to TRBJ2-5, with D possibly TRBD1 on 5 matching bases. CDR3 size: 15 residues. Trimming shortened V by 3 bases and J by 5 bases, and 16 bases separated the two germline ends. Germline V gene lookup returns CDR1 KGHSH and CDR2 LQKENI. The CDR3 sequence is CASSPSSGFGETQYF. The CDR3 nucleotides read TGTGCCAGCTCACCGAGCTCAGGGTTCGGGGAGACCCAGTACTTC.

This clone was detected only a few times. The chain is built from TRBV6-6 and TRBJ1-5; D is uncertain. Trimming left V 6 bases short and J 4 bases short, with 4 bases between. CDR1 is MNHNY and CDR2 is SVGAGI in the germline V gene (reference sequence). This CDR3 has 11 amino acids. This chain's CDR3 is CASRTNQPQHF. CDR3 nucleotides: TGTGCCAGCAGGACAAATCAGCCCCAGCATTTT.

The genes are TRBV2 and TRBJ1-1; D gene ambiguous. Germline CDR1 is SNHLY and CDR2 is FYNNEI. The CDR3 extends over 15 amino acids. Trimming removed 6 bases from V and 0 bases from J, with 14 bases in between. The CDR3 nucleotides are TGTGCCAGCAGGACTCGTCAGACCCTGAACACTGAAGCTTTCTTT. Translation gives CASRTRQTLNTEAFF.

This clone has only a few counts. This chain links TRBV7-2 with TRBJ2-3, with D uncertain. Germline V gives CDR1 SGHTA, CDR2 FQGNSA. The CDR3 totals 15 residues. The ends were cut back, 4 bases at V and 1 base at J, with 12 bases in the middle. The CDR3 nucleotides are TGTGCCAGCAGCTCAGTGGCGTGGGGCACAGATACGCAGTATTTT. As protein: CASSSVAWGTDTQYF.

V is TRBV5-1 and J is TRBJ2-5; 9 bases map to TRBD1. The end of the DNA is better explained by TRBJ2-7, so the J call may be wrong. The CDR3 length is 15 residues. Germline V gene sequence: CDR1 SGHRS, CDR2 YFSETQ. CDR3 DNA: TGCGCCAGCAGCGCCGGCGGGACAGGGCCCTACGAGCAGTACTTC. Amino acids: CASSAGGTGPYEQYF.

V gene TRBV29-1 combines with J gene TRBJ2-1, with a possible D match to TRBD2 (6 bases). Germline CDR1 is SQVTM and CDR2 is ANQGSEA. V lost 0 bases, J lost 6 bases, and 12 bases lay in between. The length of the CDR3 is 14 residues. The CDR3 sequence is CSVEEIAALNEQFF. CDR3 sequence (DNA): TGCAGCGTTGAAGAAATAGCGGCACTCAATGAGCAGTTCTTC.

The chain links TRBV7-9 to TRBJ1-1, with D unclear. This CDR3 has 12 amino acids. The V end was cut by 5 bases, the J end by 11 bases, with 15 bases between. CDR1 and CDR2 from the germline V gene are SEHNR and FQNEAQ (reference sequence). The CDR3 DNA is TGTGCCAGCAGCCGACTGACACAGTGGGCTTTCTTT. Translation: CASSRLTQWAFF.

A word on this clone: The sample holds other DNA sequences that translate to the same CDR3. Written as DNA, the CDR3 is TGTGCCAGCAGTTACTCGACAGGAGAGACCCAGTACTTC. Protein sequence: CASSYSTGETQYF. The chain joins TRBV6-5 to TRBJ2-5; TRBD1 is a possible D gene (6 bases). Germline V gene lookup returns CDR1 MNHEY and CDR2 SVGAGI. This CDR3 spans 13 amino acids. Trimming removed 0 bases at V and 4 bases at J, with 6 bases between.

This sequence joins TRBV7-9 and TRBJ1-3; the D is unclear. This CDR3 contains 15 residues. CDR1 is SEHNR and CDR2 is FQNEAQ in the germline V gene (reference sequence). With 4 bases removed from V and 0 bases from J, the gap between germline ends came to 10 bases. CDR3 DNA: TGTGCCAGCAGCTCCCAGACGGCCTCTGGAAACACCATATATTTT. Translating gives CASSSQTASGNTIYF.

CDR3 nucleotides: TGTGCCAGTAGTATATTGAACAGGGGAGGTCAGCCCCAGCATTTT. Its protein product is CASSILNRGGQPQHF. This rearrangement joins TRBV19 to TRBJ1-5; 7 bases line up with TRBD1. The V gene's germline CDR1 is LNHDA and CDR2 SQIVND (reference sequence). The CDR3 is made up of 15 amino acids. V trimming: 2 bases; J trimming: 6 bases; junction bases outside the gene matches: 7.

The chain links TRBV10-3 to TRBJ2-5; D ambiguous. CDR1 and CDR2 from the germline V gene are ENHRY and SYGVKD. This CDR3 has 12 amino acids. V lost 3 bases and J lost 4, with 6 bases in between. The CDR3 protein is CAISERIETQYF. The CDR3 DNA sequence: TGTGCCATCAGTGAACGAATAGAGACCCAGTACTTC.

This clone appeared a few times. The chain recombines TRBV27 with TRBJ2-5; a weak D match, TRBD1 (6 bases). The end of the DNA is better explained by TRBJ2-7, so the J call may be wrong. Germline CDR1 MNHEY, CDR2 SMNVEV (reference sequence). This CDR3 is 17 amino acids long. The CDR3, as DNA: TGTGCCAGCAGTTCCGGCCCCACAGGGTCCCCGAACTACGAGCAGTACTTC. Residues: CASSSGPTGSPNYEQYF.

The table lists this clone with a few counts. The chain joins TRBV5-1 to TRBJ2-5; D gene unclear. V shed 2 bases and J shed 1 base, with 18 bases lying between them. This CDR3 contains 17 residues. Germline values: CDR1 SGHRS, CDR2 YFSETQ. DNA for the CDR3: TGCGCCAGCAGCTTAACCGGATCCGGTAGGGCCCAAGAGACCCAGTACTTC. This sequence encodes CASSLTGSGRAQETQYF.

This clone turned up a few times. The rearrangement links TRBV2 to TRBJ1-1; D remains unclear. The CDR3 has 14 amino acids. V was shortened by 2 bases and J by 7 bases, with 14 bases between the two germline ends. The germline gives CDR1 SNHLY, CDR2 FYNNEI. CDR3: CASSELGGPLEAFF. In nucleotides, the CDR3 is TGTGCCAGCAGTGAATTGGGAGGGCCCCTTGAAGCTTTCTTT. Combining the CDR3 with reference TRBV2 and TRBJ1-1 gives the whole variable domain EPEVTQTPSHQVTQMGQEVILRCVPISNHLYFYWYRQILGQKVEFLVSFYNNEISEKSEIFDDQFSVERPDGSNFTLKIRSTKLEDSAMYFCASSELGGPLEAFFGQGTRLTVV.

This clone has only a few counts. This chain uses TRBV25-1 with TRBJ2-1; TRBD1 or TRBD2 may be the D gene (5 bases each). Per germline, CDR1 MGHDK and CDR2 SYGVNS. Trimming took off 6 bases at V and 6 bases at J, with 21 bases between the two ends. The CDR3 runs 16 residues. The DNA of the CDR3 is TGTGCCAGCAGCTCTCTGTGGGGGAAACGTTCCAATGAGCAGTTCTTC. Its translation is CASSSLWGKRSNEQFF.

This clone turned up a few times. The chain is built from TRBV15 and TRBJ2-1; no firm D call. This CDR3 has 11 residues. V was shortened by 8 bases and J by 2 bases, with 4 bases between the two germline ends. Germline loops: CDR1 LNHNV, CDR2 YYDKDF (reference sequence). The DNA of the CDR3 is TGTGCCACCGCCGCCTACAATGAGCAGTTCTTC. It translates to CATAAYNEQFF.

The chain couples TRBV7-2 to TRBJ2-3; 8 nucleotides agree with TRBD2. V lost 5 bases, J lost 4 bases, and 11 bases stayed unmatched. Germline V gene data show CDR1 as SGHTA and CDR2 as FQGNSA. The CDR3 runs 16 residues. CDR3 residues: CASSRGVAGLSDTQYF. CDR3 sequence (DNA): TGTGCCAGCAGCAGAGGAGTAGCGGGACTCTCAGATACGCAGTATTTT. Full variable domain (missing parts from reference TRBV7-2 and TRBJ2-3): GAGVSQSPSNKVTEKGKDVELRCDPISGHTALYWYRQSLGQGLEFLIYFQGNSAPDKSGLPSDRFSAERTGGSVSTLTIQRTQQEDSAVYLCASSRGVAGLSDTQYFGPGTRLTVL.

This clone came up a few times. V and J are TRBV11-1 and TRBJ2-7; TRBD1 matches at 8 bases. Germline CDR1 and CDR2: SGHAT and FQDESV (reference sequence). Germline trimming cut 7 bases from V and 5 bases from J; bases unmatched to any gene: 7. The CDR3 is 13 residues long. CDR3 protein: CASTFSGGNEQYF. In DNA form, the CDR3 reads TGTGCCAGCACTTTCTCAGGGGGCAACGAGCAGTACTTC.

This clone was seen a few times. The identical CDR3 is also encoded by other nucleotide sequences in the sample. This chain uses TRBV7-2 with TRBJ2-3, with D unclear. V was pared by 3 bases and J by 3 bases, with 7 bases between. CDR1 is SGHTA and CDR2 is FQGNSA in the germline V gene. The CDR3 has 13 amino acids. CDR3 region: CASSFGVTDTQYF. Written as DNA, the CDR3 is TGTGCCAGCAGCTTTGGGGTTACAGATACGCAGTATTTT.

There are a few counts of this clone. This sequence joins TRBV19 and TRBJ1-1, with D hard to call. V gave up 3 bases and J gave up 0 bases, with 8 bases separating them. Looked up from germline, CDR1 is LNHDA and CDR2 is SQIVND (reference sequence). This CDR3 comprises 14 residues. The CDR3 sequence is CASSIRAMNTEAFF. CDR3 in DNA: TGTGCCAGTAGTATTAGGGCCATGAACACTGAAGCTTTCTTT.

This clone has just a few counts. The genes are TRBV9 and TRBJ2-3; D gene uncertain. Per germline, CDR1 SGDLS and CDR2 YYNGEE. This CDR3 comprises 14 residues. With 4 bases removed from V and 8 bases from J, the gap between germline ends came to 17 bases. The CDR3 is CASSITPIRGTQYF. For the CDR3, the DNA is TGTGCCAGCAGCATAACGCCGATCCGAGGTACGCAGTATTTT.

This chain links TRBV29-1 with TRBJ2-7; D is possibly TRBD2 (6 bases). Trimming took off 4 bases at V and 3 bases at J, with 16 bases between the two ends. This CDR3 has 14 amino acids. Germline-derived CDR1 and CDR2 are SQVTM and ANQGSEA. The CDR3 bases are TGCAGCGTTGTTTACGGAGGGACTTACTACGAGCAGTACTTC. It is translated as CSVVYGGTYYEQYF.

This clone has a handful of counts. The V call is TRBV6-1, the J call TRBJ2-5, with 7 nucleotides matching TRBD2. The J segment lost 5 bases and the V segment lost 1 base, leaving 7 bases of the junction unmatched. The germline V gene encodes CDR1 MNHNS and CDR2 SASEGT. The CDR3 spans 15 residues. CDR3 DNA: TGTGCCAGCAGTGAAGGCGGGAGTAAGAGGGAGACCCAGTACTTC. Protein product: CASSEGGSKRETQYF.

The chain uses TRBV11-2 and TRBJ2-1; D is uncertain. Trimming removed 6 bases from V and 5 bases from J, with 5 bases in between. The CDR3 length is 11 residues. Germline CDR1 is SGHAT and CDR2 is FQNNGV. Written as DNA, the CDR3 is TGTGCCAGCAGACGTAACAATGAGCAGTTCTTC. This sequence encodes CASRRNNEQFF.